This T cell receptor (beta chain) was recorded in a study of T cells in Graves' hyperthyroidism and ophthalmopathy. Newly diagnosed hyperthyroidism patients aged 18 to 65 years had disease lasting under 2 months. Between the trimmed V and J ends, which lost 6 bases and 3 bases, there was a span of 8 bases. Germline assignment: CDR1 SQVTM and CDR2 ANQGSEA. This CDR3 contains 11 residues. This clonotype was found many times. The TCR beta CDR3 regions underwent amplification using RNA transcripts as the source. The primer set for the first-round RT-PCR of the TCR CDR3 was HTBI. TCRdb redid the calling of the multiplex PCR reads with MiXCR, one entry per CDR3 protein. The table records nearly 600,000 distinct CDR3 sequences, 14% of them present only once.

Source material: blood. The V and J genes are TRBV29-1 and TRBJ2-5; D remains unclear. This receptor was identified in a woman aged 25 to 39 with Graves' hyperthyroidism that later progressed to Graves' ophthalmopathy. The CDR3 here is CSVGWEETQYF. In DNA form, the CDR3 reads TGCAGCGTGGGGTGGGAAGAGACCCAGTACTTC.